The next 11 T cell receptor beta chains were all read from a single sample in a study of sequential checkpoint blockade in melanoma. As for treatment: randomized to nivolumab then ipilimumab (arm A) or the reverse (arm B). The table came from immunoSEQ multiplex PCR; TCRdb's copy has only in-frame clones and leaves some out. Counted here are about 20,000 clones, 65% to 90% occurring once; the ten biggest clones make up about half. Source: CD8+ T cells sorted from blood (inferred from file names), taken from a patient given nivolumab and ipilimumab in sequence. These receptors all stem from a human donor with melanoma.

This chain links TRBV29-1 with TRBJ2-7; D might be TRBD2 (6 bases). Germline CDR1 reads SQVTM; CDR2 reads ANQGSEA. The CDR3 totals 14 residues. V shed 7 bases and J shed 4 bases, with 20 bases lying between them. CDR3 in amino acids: CSASRLGGKYEQYF. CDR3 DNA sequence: TGCAGCGCCTCCCGATTGGGGGGAAAATACGAGCAGTACTTC.

Written as DNA, the CDR3 is TGTGCCAGCAGTAAAGAGGGAGGGTTGGCCTACGAGCAGTACTTC. Translated, it gives CASSKEGGLAYEQYF. The genes are TRBV9 and TRBJ2-7, with TRBD2 matching 7 bases. CDR1 is SGDLS, CDR2 YYNGEE, per germline. J gave up 2 bases and V 5 bases, and 10 bases lay outside the gene matches. The CDR3 has 15 amino acids. The full variable domain, completed using reference TRBV9 and TRBJ2-7, is DSGVTQTPKHLITATGQRVTLRCSPRSGDLSVYWYQQSLDQGLQFLIQYYNGEERAKGNILERFSAQQFPDLHSELNLSSLELGDSALYFCASSKEGGLAYEQYFGPGTRLTVT.

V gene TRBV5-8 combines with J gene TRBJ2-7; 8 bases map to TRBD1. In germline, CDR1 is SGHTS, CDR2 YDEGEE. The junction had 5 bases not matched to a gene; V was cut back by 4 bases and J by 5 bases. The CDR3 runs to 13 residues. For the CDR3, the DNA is TGTGCCAGCAGCCCCGGACAGGGTCACGAGCAGTACTTC. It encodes CASSPGQGHEQYF.

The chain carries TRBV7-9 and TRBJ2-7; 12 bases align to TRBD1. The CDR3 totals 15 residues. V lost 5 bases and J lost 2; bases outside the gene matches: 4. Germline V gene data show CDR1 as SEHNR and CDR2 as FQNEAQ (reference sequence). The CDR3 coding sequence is TGTGCCAGCAGCGGCCGGGACAGGGGGCCCTACGAGCAGTACTTC. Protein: CASSGRDRGPYEQYF.

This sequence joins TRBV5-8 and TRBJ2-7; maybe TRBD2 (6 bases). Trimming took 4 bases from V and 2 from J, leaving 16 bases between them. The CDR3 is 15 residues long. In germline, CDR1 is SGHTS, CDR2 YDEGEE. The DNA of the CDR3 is TGTGCCAGCAGCCAAGATTGGGGGACTGCCTACGAGCAGTACTTC. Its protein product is CASSQDWGTAYEQYF.

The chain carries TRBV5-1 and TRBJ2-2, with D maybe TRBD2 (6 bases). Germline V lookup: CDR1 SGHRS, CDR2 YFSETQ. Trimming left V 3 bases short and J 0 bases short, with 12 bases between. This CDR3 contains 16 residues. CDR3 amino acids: CASSWDSRANTGELFF. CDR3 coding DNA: TGCGCCAGCAGCTGGGACTCGCGGGCGAACACCGGGGAGCTGTTTTTT. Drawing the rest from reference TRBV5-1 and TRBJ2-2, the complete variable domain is KAGVTQTPRYLIKTRGQQVTLSCSPISGHRSVSWYQQTPGQGLQFLFEYFSETQRNKGNFPGRFSGRQFSNSRSEMNVSTLELGDSALYLCASSWDSRANTGELFFGEGSRLTVL.

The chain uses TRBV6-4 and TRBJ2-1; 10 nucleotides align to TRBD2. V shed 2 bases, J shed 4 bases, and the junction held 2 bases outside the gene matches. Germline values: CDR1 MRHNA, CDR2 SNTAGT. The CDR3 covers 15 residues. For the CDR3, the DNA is TGTGCCAGCAGTGACGGACTAGCGGATTACAATGAGCAGTTCTTC. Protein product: CASSDGLADYNEQFF.

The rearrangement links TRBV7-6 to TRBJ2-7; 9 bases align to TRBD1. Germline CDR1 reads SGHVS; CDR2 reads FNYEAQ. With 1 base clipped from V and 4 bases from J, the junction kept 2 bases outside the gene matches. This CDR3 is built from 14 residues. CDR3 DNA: TGTGCCAGCAGCTTAGGGGGACAGGGTTACGAGCAGTACTTC. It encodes CASSLGGQGYEQYF. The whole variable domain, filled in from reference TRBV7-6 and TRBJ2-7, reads GAGVSQSPRYKVTKRGQDVALRCDPISGHVSLYWYRQALGQGPEFLTYFNYEAQQDKSGLPNDRFSAERPEGSISTLTIQRTEQRDSAMYRCASSLGGQGYEQYFGPGTRLTVT.

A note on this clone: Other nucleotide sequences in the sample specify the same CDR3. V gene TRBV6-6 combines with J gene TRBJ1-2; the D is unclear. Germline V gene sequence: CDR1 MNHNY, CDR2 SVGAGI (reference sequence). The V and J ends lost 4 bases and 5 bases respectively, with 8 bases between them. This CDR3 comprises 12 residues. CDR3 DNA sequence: TGTGCCAGCAGTTCCGGGGTATATGGCTACACCTTC. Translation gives CASSSGVYGYTF.

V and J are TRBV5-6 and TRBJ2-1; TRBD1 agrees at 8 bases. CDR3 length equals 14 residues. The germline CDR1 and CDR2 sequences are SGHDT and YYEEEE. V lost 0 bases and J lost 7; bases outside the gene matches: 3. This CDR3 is CASSLGQGLNEQFF. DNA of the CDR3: TGTGCCAGCAGCTTGGGACAGGGGTTGAATGAGCAGTTCTTC.

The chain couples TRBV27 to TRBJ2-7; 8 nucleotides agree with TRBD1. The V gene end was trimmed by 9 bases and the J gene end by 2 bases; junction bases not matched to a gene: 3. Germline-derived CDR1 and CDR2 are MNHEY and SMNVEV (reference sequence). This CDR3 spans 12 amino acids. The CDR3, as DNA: TGTGCCAGTAAACAGGGGGCCTACGAGCAGTACTTC. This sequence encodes CASKQGAYEQYF.